These 26 T cell receptor beta chains originate from one sample sequenced in a study of OX40 agonist ivuxolimab in advanced cancers. The library was obtained by the immunoSEQ multiplex PCR assay. TCRdb carries this immuneACCESS record with in-frame sequences only. Its versions omit some clonotypes, under half of them owing to an unresolved V gene in the studies checked, with the rest unexplained. This sample gives around 70,000 clones in total; around 80% of them show up just once. The top ten clones comprise 5% of the sample. This specimen was CD4+ or CD8+ T cells sorted from blood, taken in a trial of the OX40 agonist ivuxolimab. The origin of the receptors is an adult with an advanced solid tumor such as melanoma, head and neck, liver or kidney cancer.

The rearrangement links TRBV5-1 to TRBJ2-3, with TRBD1 matching 11 bases. V shed 5 bases, J shed 2 bases, and the junction held 7 bases outside the gene matches. Germline CDR1 is SGHRS and CDR2 is YFSETQ. The CDR3 covers 16 residues. CDR3 coding DNA: TGCGCCAGCAGATACCGGGACAGGGGGATCACAGATACGCAGTATTTT. Translation gives CASRYRDRGITDTQYF.

There are a few counts of this clone. The chain uses TRBV6-1 and TRBJ2-1; tentative D call: TRBD1 (5 bases). Germline CDR1 MNHNS, CDR2 SASEGT. This CDR3 is built from 12 residues. With 4 bases removed from V and 10 bases from J, the gap between germline ends came to 11 bases. CDR3 sequence (DNA): TGTGCCAGCAGTGTCCAGGGTTGGGAGCAGTTCTTC. Translation gives CASSVQGWEQFF.

The chain is built from TRBV7-8 and TRBJ2-1; D unresolved. Germline loops: CDR1 SGHVS, CDR2 FQNEAQ. Trimming took 3 bases from V and 1 from J, leaving 4 bases between them. The CDR3 is 13 residues long. The DNA for the CDR3 is TGTGCCAGCAGCTTGAATTCCTACAATGAGCAGTTCTTC. Amino acids: CASSLNSYNEQFF.

The chain has TRBV6-5 and TRBJ1-1; TRBD1 is a possible D gene (5 bases). V was shortened by 2 bases and J by 1 base, with 8 bases between the two germline ends. Germline CDR1 MNHEY, CDR2 SVGAGI. The CDR3 totals 14 residues. CDR3 sequence: CASSYGAGNTEAFF. CDR3 sequence (DNA): TGTGCCAGCAGTTACGGGGCGGGGAACACTGAAGCTTTCTTT.

V and J are TRBV5-1 and TRBJ1-1; weak D call: TRBD1 (5 bases). From germline, CDR1 is SGHRS and CDR2 YFSETQ. This CDR3 spans 14 amino acids. Trimming stripped 4 bases from V and 6 bases from J, with 16 bases between. In DNA form, the CDR3 reads TGCGCCAGCAGCACGGATGTGGGGGAGGCTGAAGCTTTCTTT. Translation: CASSTDVGEAEAFF.

The V and J genes are TRBV6-1 and TRBJ1-2, with TRBD1 matching 7 bases. Per the germline V gene, CDR1 is MNHNS and CDR2 is SASEGT. This CDR3 is 16 amino acids long. The V and J ends lost 0 bases and 2 bases, in that order; junction bases with no gene match: 6. CDR3 in DNA: TGTGCCAGCAGTGAAGCGGGCCAGGGGGGGAACTATGGCTACACCTTC. Protein: CASSEAGQGGNYGYTF.

J is TRBJ2-2 and V is TRBV7-3; D is undetermined. The germline CDR1 and CDR2 sequences are SGHTA and FQGTGA. V dropped 6 bases and J dropped 7 bases, with 12 bases sitting between them. This CDR3 has 13 amino acids. The CDR3 spells CASSEGFIGELFF. In DNA, the CDR3 is TGTGCCAGCAGTGAAGGGTTTATCGGGGAGCTGTTTTTT.

The gene calls are TRBV29-1 and TRBJ1-2; D is ambiguous. The CDR3 runs to 11 residues. Germline CDR1 SQVTM, CDR2 ANQGSEA. Trimming cost V 3 bases and J 6 bases, with 8 bases left between them. CDR3 amino acids: CSVEWQDGYTF. CDR3 DNA: TGCAGCGTTGAGTGGCAGGATGGCTACACCTTC.

This clone was counted once. The J gene is TRBJ1-4, the V gene TRBV18; D unresolved. This CDR3 has 14 amino acids. V shed 2 bases and J shed 0 bases, with 4 bases lying between them. Germline V lookup: CDR1 KGHSH, CDR2 LQKENI. CDR3 nucleotides: TGTGCCAGCTCACCAGGTGCAACTAATGAAAAACTGTTTTTT. Encoded protein: CASSPGATNEKLFF. Based on the CDR3 plus reference TRBV18 and TRBJ1-4, the full variable domain is NAGVMQNPRHLVRRRGQEARLRCSPMKGHSHVYWYRQLPEEGLKFMVYLQKENIIDESGMPKERFSAEFPKEGPSILRIQQVVRGDSAAYFCASSPGATNEKLFFGSGTQLSVL.

V is TRBV5-1 and J is TRBJ1-1; 8 positions match TRBD1. This CDR3 is 16 amino acids long. Unmatched junction bases numbered 6, after V lost 1 base and J lost 1 base. From germline, CDR1 is SGHRS and CDR2 YFSETQ. For the CDR3, the DNA is TGCGCCAGCAGCTTGTCCCAGGGGGCCGGGAACACTGAAGCTTTCTTT. This codes for CASSLSQGAGNTEAFF.

The chain carries TRBV21-1 and TRBJ2-5; the D call of TRBD2 is as the table states it, not checked on the DNA. TRBV21-1 is given as a pseudogene. The CDR3 has 14 residues. The CDR3 region is CASSNSGGEEAQYF. CDR3 DNA sequence: TGTGCCAGCAGCAATAGCGGCGGGGAAGAGGCCCAGTACTTC.

The chain carries TRBV4-1 and TRBJ1-4; the match to TRBD1 covers 7 bases. Per the germline V gene, CDR1 is MGHRA and CDR2 is YSYEKL. V lost 4 bases, J lost 4 bases, and 6 bases stayed unmatched. This CDR3 region has 15 residues. CDR3 in DNA: TGCGCCAGCAGCCCTGGGACAGTTAGTAATGAAAAACTGTTTTTT. It specifies CASSPGTVSNEKLFF.

J is TRBJ2-7 and V is TRBV28, with TRBD2 as a possible D gene (6 bases). CDR3 length: 14 residues. Trimming removed 7 bases at V and 2 bases at J, with 15 bases between. Looked up from germline, CDR1 is MDHEN and CDR2 is SYDVKM. The CDR3 DNA reads TGTGCCAGCATAGCCAGCGGCGGGGCCTACGAGCAGTACTTC. It specifies CASIASGGAYEQYF.

V gene TRBV5-1 combines with J gene TRBJ2-5; either TRBD1 or TRBD2 may fit D (5 bases each). CDR1 is SGHRS, CDR2 YFSETQ, per germline. CDR3 length equals 13 residues. V was cut by 7 bases and J by 4 bases, with 14 bases left in between. This CDR3 reads CASGRDGLETQYF. The CDR3 region has the DNA TGCGCCAGCGGCCGGGACGGACTAGAGACCCAGTACTTC.

V and J are TRBV7-2 and TRBJ2-3; D is perhaps TRBD2 (6 bases). Trimming took off 0 bases at V and 4 bases at J, with 11 bases between the two ends. This CDR3 is built from 15 residues. CDR1 and CDR2 (germline): SGHTA, FQGNSA. CDR3 amino acids: CASSLARSGADTQYF. For the CDR3, the DNA is TGTGCCAGCAGCTTAGCACGGTCGGGGGCAGATACGCAGTATTTT. Using reference TRBV7-2 and TRBJ2-3 for the parts outside the CDR3, the full variable domain is GAGVSQSPSNKVTEKGKDVELRCDPISGHTALYWYRQSLGQGLEFLIYFQGNSAPDKSGLPSDRFSAERTGGSVSTLTIQRTQQEDSAVYLCASSLARSGADTQYFGPGTRLTVL.

The chain uses TRBV15 and TRBJ2-5; TRBD2 is a possible D gene (5 bases). Germline V gives CDR1 LNHNV, CDR2 YYDKDF (reference sequence). The CDR3 spans 13 residues. The germline V and J ends were trimmed by 4 bases and 8 bases, with 14 bases remaining between them. CDR3 sequence (DNA): TGTGCCACCAGCACGTCGCCAGAGGGTACCCAGTACTTC. It is translated as CATSTSPEGTQYF.

J is TRBJ1-3 and V is TRBV28, with 8 bases that match TRBD1. The CDR3 runs to 18 residues. Germline V CDR1 and CDR2: MDHEN, SYDVKM. The junction had 12 bases not matched to a gene; V was cut back by 3 bases and J by 2 bases. The DNA for the CDR3 is TGTGCCAGCAGTTTGGGGACAGGTCTCTTACAACCTGGAAACACCATATATTTT. Translation gives CASSLGTGLLQPGNTIYF.

This clone occurred a few times. V is TRBV2 and J is TRBJ1-2; 10 positions agree with TRBD1. The CDR3 sequence is 13 residues long. In germline, CDR1 is SNHLY, CDR2 FYNNEI. V dropped 4 bases and J dropped 7; count of bases not matched to a gene: 3. Written as DNA, the CDR3 is TGTGCCAGCAGTGGACAGGGGGCGGGTGGCTACACCTTC. It yields the protein CASSGQGAGGYTF.

The chain is built from TRBV4-1 and TRBJ2-5; 9 nucleotides line up with TRBD2. The CDR3 sequence is 19 residues long. The germline V gene has CDR1 MGHRA and CDR2 YSYEKL. Trimming at V came to 1 base and at J to 5 bases, leaving 17 bases not matched to a gene. The CDR3 loop reads CASSQARLASGTGWETQYF. The CDR3, as DNA: TGCGCCAGCAGCCAAGCGCGGTTGGCTAGCGGGACGGGTTGGGAGACCCAGTACTTC.

The chain uses TRBV4-3 and TRBJ2-2; D call uncertain. The CDR3 consists of 13 residues. The V and J ends lost 0 bases and 7 bases respectively, with 6 bases between them. The germline CDR1 and CDR2 sequences are LGHNA and YSLEER. The CDR3 DNA sequence: TGCGCCAGCAGCCAAGATCTGGTCGGGGAGCTGTTTTTT. Translation gives CASSQDLVGELFF.

Concerning this clone: At the DNA level, this CDR3 is encoded by other sequences in the same sample as well. This chain connects TRBV7-2 to TRBJ2-5; D may be TRBD1 or TRBD2 (6 bases each). The CDR3 consists of 15 residues. V lost 5 bases, J lost 0 bases, and 13 bases lay in between. Germline V gene sequence: CDR1 SGHTA, CDR2 FQGNSA. The CDR3 is CASSPLGGNQETQYF. CDR3 in DNA: TGTGCCAGCAGCCCCTTAGGGGGGAACCAAGAGACCCAGTACTTC.

The rearrangement links TRBV18 to TRBJ2-3; D is unresolved. The germline CDR1 and CDR2 sequences are KGHSH and LQKENI. The V end lost 4 bases, the J end lost 0 bases, and 5 bases lay between the germline ends. CDR3 length: 13 amino acids. CDR3 region: CASSRGSTDTQYF. CDR3 sequence (DNA): TGTGCCAGCTCACGTGGGAGCACAGATACGCAGTATTTT.

The gene calls are TRBV13 and TRBJ2-2; maybe TRBD1 (6 bases). Germline CDR1 PRHDT, CDR2 FYEKMQ (reference sequence). With 3 bases removed from V and 7 bases from J, the gap between germline ends came to 18 bases. The CDR3 covers 16 residues. CDR3 protein: CASSLTSGTLIGELFF. In DNA form, the CDR3 reads TGTGCCAGCAGCTTGACGTCGGGGACACTTATCGGGGAGCTGTTTTTT.

The chain carries TRBV12-5 and TRBJ1-1; D gene unclear. The CDR3 extends over 13 amino acids. V dropped 1 base and J dropped 1 base, with 4 bases sitting between them. Germline V CDR1 and CDR2: LGHNT, FRNRAP. CDR3 sequence (DNA): TGTGCTAGTGGTTTGGAAACGAACACTGAAGCTTTCTTT. It specifies CASGLETNTEAFF.

The chain recombines TRBV4-2 with TRBJ1-3; D uncertain. Germline CDR1 LGHNA, CDR2 YNFKEQ. The germline V and J ends were trimmed by 1 base and 0 bases, with 7 bases remaining between them. The CDR3 contains 15 residues. In nucleotides, the CDR3 is TGTGCCAGCAGCCAAGGGGAATACTCTGGAAACACCATATATTTT. Its translation: CASSQGEYSGNTIYF.

CDR3 DNA sequence: TGTGCCAGCAGCCCTCTGACACATAGCATGAACACTGAAGCTTTCTTT. Translation: CASSPLTHSMNTEAFF. The chain carries TRBV5-4 and TRBJ1-1; D gene uncertain. This CDR3 is 16 amino acids long. The V end lost 4 bases, the J end lost 0 bases, and 16 bases lay between the germline ends. Germline V gene lookup returns CDR1 SGHNT and CDR2 YYREEE (reference sequence).